These 28 T cell receptor beta chains originate from one sample sequenced in a study of human T cells and chemical hapten exposure. TCRdb passed the RACE reads through MiXCR, listing each CDR3 protein once. Altogether about 53,000 distinct CDR3 sequences are present, approximately 10% being singletons, with the ten largest covering roughly 8.8%. Described time point: pre-sensitization, week 0. The treatment is: therapeutic diphenylcyclopropenone sensitization with weekly scalp DPC. The material sequenced was whole blood, taken in connection with sensitization to the hapten diphenylcyclopropenone (DPC). Receptors originate from a man aged 35 to 55 with alopecia areata. Some clones in this sample may be carry-over from other donors' samples.

This clonotype was observed at least ten times. V and J are TRBV7-6 and TRBJ2-1, with 8 bases that match TRBD1. The CDR3 spans 13 residues. From germline, CDR1 is SGHVS and CDR2 FNYEAQ. V lost 5 bases and J lost 7; bases outside the gene matches: 4. The CDR3 DNA follows: TGTGCCAGCAGCCCCTACAGGGGGAATGAGCAGTTCTTC. It codes for CASSPYRGNEQFF.

The rearrangement uses TRBV5-1 and TRBJ2-5; 7 positions agree with TRBD2. Germline CDR1 and CDR2: SGHRS and YFSETQ. Trimming at V came to 1 base and at J to 2 bases, leaving 2 bases not matched to a gene. There are 14 residues in the CDR3. This CDR3 reads CASSLTSAQETQYF. The DNA for the CDR3 is TGCGCCAGCAGCTTGACTAGCGCGCAAGAGACCCAGTACTTC.

This clonotype appeared a few times. V and J are TRBV15 and TRBJ2-5; D is undetermined. The V end was cut by 1 base, the J end by 3 bases, with 9 bases between. The CDR3 runs 14 residues. Germline CDR1 LNHNV, CDR2 YYDKDF (reference sequence). The CDR3 is CATSRVAAKETQYF. In DNA, the CDR3 is TGTGCCACCAGCAGAGTGGCAGCTAAAGAGACCCAGTACTTC.

At least ten counts were recorded for this clonotype. The gene calls are TRBV6-2 or TRBV6-3 and TRBJ2-1; 7 nucleotides line up with TRBD2. This CDR3 region has 15 residues. After removal of 6 bases from V and 5 bases from J, the junction contained 10 bases not matched to a gene. Germline-derived CDR1 and CDR2 are MNHEY and SVGEGT. CDR3 protein: CASSPLRLADNEQFF. The CDR3 DNA reads TGTGCCAGCAGCCCCCTTCGCCTAGCGGACAATGAGCAGTTCTTC.

This clonotype showed up many times. The CDR3 region is CASSDEYEQYF. CDR3 coding DNA: TGTGCCAGCAGTGACGAATACGAGCAGTACTTC. The chain uses TRBV6-1 and TRBJ2-7; D uncertain. V lost 3 bases and J 4 bases, leaving 4 bases between the germline ends. The CDR3 has 11 amino acids. The germline CDR1 and CDR2 sequences are MNHNS and SASEGT.

This clonotype was seen repeatedly, ten times or more. The chain carries TRBV27 and TRBJ2-2; D perhaps matches TRBD1 (5 bases). Trimming removed 6 bases from V and 7 bases from J, with 21 bases in between. Germline assignment: CDR1 MNHEY and CDR2 SMNVEV (reference sequence). CDR3 length: 16 amino acids. CDR3 loop: CASRDGAGRVNGELFF. In DNA, the CDR3 is TGTGCCAGCAGGGATGGGGCAGGGCGAGTTAACGGGGAGCTGTTTTTT.

This clonotype was counted a few times. The chain is built from TRBV7-2 and TRBJ2-3; D possibly uses TRBD1 or TRBD2 (5 bases each). V was shortened by 10 bases and J by 3 bases, with 17 bases between the two germline ends. CDR1 is SGHTA and CDR2 is FQGNSA in the germline V gene. CDR3 size: 14 residues. The CDR3 here is CATLEGRSTDTQYF. As DNA, the CDR3 is TGTGCCACACTAGAGGGGAGATCAACAGATACGCAGTATTTT.

This clonotype was counted between two and nine times. V usage is TRBV12-3 or TRBV12-4 and J usage is TRBJ2-7, with 7 positions matching TRBD1. The CDR3 is 14 amino acids. After removal of 6 bases from V and 4 bases from J, the junction contained 9 bases not matched to a gene. CDR3: CASSPTGQRYEQYF. The CDR3 DNA reads TGTGCCAGCAGCCCGACGGGACAGAGATACGAGCAGTACTTC.

The rearrangement links TRBV6-2 or TRBV6-3 to TRBJ2-2; possibly TRBD2 for D (6 bases). The germline V gene encodes CDR1 MNHEY and CDR2 SVGEGT. Trimming stripped 2 bases from V and 1 base from J, with 20 bases between. The CDR3 extends over 19 amino acids. The CDR3 nucleotides read TGTGCCAGCAGTTACACGAACTCCTTTGGGAGGCAGAACACCGGGGAGCTGTTTTTT. Residues: CASSYTNSFGRQNTGELFF.

V gene TRBV7-9 combines with J gene TRBJ2-2; 9 nucleotides match TRBD2. In germline, CDR1 is SEHNR, CDR2 FQNEAQ (reference sequence). The CDR3 contains 16 residues. The V gene end was trimmed by 4 bases and the J gene end by 4 bases; junction bases not matched to a gene: 7. The CDR3 loop reads CASSYIAGEATGELFF. CDR3 DNA sequence: TGTGCCAGCAGCTATATAGCGGGAGAGGCCACCGGGGAGCTGTTTTTT.

The chain employs TRBV6-6 and TRBJ2-2; 12 bases agree with TRBD2. The CDR3 loop spans 16 amino acids. Per the germline V gene, CDR1 is MNHNY and CDR2 is SVGAGI (reference sequence). V trimming: 6 bases; J trimming: 2 bases; junction bases outside the gene matches: 4. CDR3 coding DNA: TGTGCCAGCAGCCAAGGACTAGCGGGAAACACCGGGGAGCTGTTTTTT. Amino acids: CASSQGLAGNTGELFF.

This sequence joins TRBV6-5 and TRBJ2-5; TRBD1 might be the D (6 bases). This CDR3 spans 15 amino acids. Germline CDR1 is MNHEY and CDR2 is SVGAGI. The V gene lost 0 bases and the J gene lost 4 bases, with 12 bases spanning the gap. In DNA form, the CDR3 reads TGTGCCAGCAGTTACTCGAACGGCAGGGGAGAGACCCAGTACTTC. Residues: CASSYSNGRGETQYF.

The chain has TRBV28 and TRBJ1-2; D call uncertain. The ends were cut back, 5 bases at V and 5 bases at J, with 9 bases in the middle. CDR1 and CDR2 (germline): MDHEN, SYDVKM. This CDR3 has 12 residues. CDR3 protein: CASSQMLYGYTF. The CDR3 DNA reads TGTGCCAGCAGTCAGATGCTATATGGCTACACCTTC.

This clonotype was detected a few times. The genes are TRBV7-2 and TRBJ2-7; 8 bases align to TRBD1. The V segment lost 5 bases and the J segment 5 bases; nucleotides outside the gene matches: 5. Per germline, CDR1 SGHTA and CDR2 FQGNSA. CDR3 size: 13 residues. CDR3 nucleotide sequence: TGTGCCAGCAGCCCTCGGACAGGGCACGAGCAGTACTTC. Translated: CASSPRTGHEQYF.

This clonotype was seen repeatedly, ten times or more. This rearrangement joins TRBV6-2 or TRBV6-3 to TRBJ1-5; D might be TRBD1 (5 bases). V was shortened by 6 bases and J by 6 bases, with 9 bases between the two germline ends. Per the germline V gene, CDR1 is MNHEY and CDR2 is SVGEGT. The CDR3 covers 12 residues. The CDR3 reads CASRGDVQPQHF. The DNA of the CDR3 is TGTGCCAGCAGGGGGGACGTTCAGCCCCAGCATTTT.

This clonotype was counted only a few times. The chain joins TRBV10-3 to TRBJ2-1; D is ambiguous. CDR1 ENHRY and CDR2 SYGVKD come from the germline V gene. Trimming cost V 4 bases and J 8 bases, with 9 bases left between them. This CDR3 region has 12 residues. CDR3 residues: CAISVLGDEQFF. In DNA, the CDR3 is TGTGCCATCAGTGTCCTAGGCGATGAGCAGTTCTTC.

This clonotype turned up a few times. The J gene is TRBJ1-4, the V gene TRBV7-9; 9 nucleotides line up with TRBD1. V lost 4 bases, J lost 8 bases, and 5 bases stayed unmatched. Germline V lookup: CDR1 SEHNR, CDR2 FQNEAQ (reference sequence). CDR3 length equals 14 residues. The CDR3 DNA sequence: TGTGCCAGCAGCTGGGGACAGGGTAACGAAAAACTGTTTTTT. This translates into CASSWGQGNEKLFF. Using reference TRBV7-9 and TRBJ1-4 for the parts outside the CDR3, the full variable domain is DTGVSQNPRHKITKRGQNVTFRCDPISEHNRLYWYRQTLGQGPEFLTYFQNEAQLEKSRLLSDRFSAERPKGSFSTLEIQRTEQGDSAMYLCASSWGQGNEKLFFGSGTQLSVL.

This clonotype was found many times. The V gene is TRBV27, the J gene TRBJ2-7; TRBD1 aligns across 10 bases. The CDR3 loop spans 14 amino acids. CDR1 and CDR2 (germline): MNHEY, SMNVEV (reference sequence). With V trimmed by 3 bases and J by 6 bases, 5 bases remained unmatched. CDR3 region: CASSFSGTGVEQYF. CDR3 in DNA: TGTGCCAGCAGTTTTTCCGGGACAGGGGTCGAGCAGTACTTC.

This clonotype was counted a few times. The V gene is TRBV24-1, the J gene TRBJ2-1; the D is unclear. Germline V gene sequence: CDR1 KGHDR, CDR2 SFDVKD. V gave up 4 bases and J gave up 5 bases, with 2 bases separating them. The CDR3 runs 11 residues. The CDR3 region is CATSENNEQFF. In DNA, the CDR3 is TGTGCCACCAGTGAGAACAATGAGCAGTTCTTC.

The CDR3 DNA sequence: TGTGCCAGCAGTCCCGAGGGCCCCGGTGGCTATGGCTACACCTTC. Its translation: CASSPEGPGGYGYTF. This rearrangement joins TRBV12-3 or TRBV12-4 to TRBJ1-2; no definite D call. V was clipped by 5 bases and J by 4 bases, with 17 bases between them. This CDR3 is 15 amino acids long.

The CDR3 spells CASSLVTGTEAFF. The CDR3 nucleotides are TGTGCCAGCAGCTTAGTTACAGGGACTGAAGCTTTCTTT. The gene calls are TRBV7-2 and TRBJ1-1, with a possible D match to TRBD1 (6 bases). Trimming pared 1 base from V and 5 bases from J, leaving 8 bases between. Germline V gives CDR1 SGHTA, CDR2 FQGNSA. This CDR3 has 13 amino acids.

V usage is TRBV7-2 and J usage is TRBJ2-7; no clear D gene. Trimming stripped 4 bases from V and 1 base from J, with 11 bases between. The CDR3 spans 14 residues. Germline V gives CDR1 SGHTA, CDR2 FQGNSA. CDR3: CASSWTDQSYEQYF. CDR3 in DNA: TGTGCCAGCAGCTGGACGGACCAATCCTACGAGCAGTACTTC.

A remark on this clonotype: Sequence at one end of the junction differs from germline and may be a read error. This chain uses TRBV3-1 with TRBJ2-1, with D tentatively TRBD1 or TRBD2 (6 bases each). The CDR3 loop spans 12 amino acids. From germline, CDR1 is LGHDT and CDR2 YNNKEL (reference sequence). The CDR3 nucleotides read TGTGCCAGCAGCCTATCGGGGGCCGTTTTGGACTTC. It specifies CASSLSGAVLDF.

This clonotype showed up many times. The chain links TRBV11-2 to TRBJ2-6; D may correspond to TRBD1 or TRBD2 (6 bases each). CDR1 is SGHAT, CDR2 FQNNGV, per germline. The CDR3 totals 11 residues. CDR3 DNA sequence: TGTGCGGAGGGGGATACCAACGTCCTGACTTTC. Translated: CAEGDTNVLTF.

This clonotype was found many times. This chain links TRBV27 with TRBJ2-1; D not resolved. V lost 7 bases and J 0 bases, leaving 10 bases between the germline ends. CDR3 size: 14 residues. Germline V CDR1 and CDR2: MNHEY, SMNVEV (reference sequence). CDR3 in amino acids: CASKPGFSYNEQFF. The CDR3 coding sequence is TGTGCCAGCAAACCCGGTTTCTCCTACAATGAGCAGTTCTTC.

In its sample, this clonotype is medium-sized. The rearrangement uses TRBV13 and TRBJ2-7; D possibly corresponds to TRBD2 (5 bases). The CDR3 is 14 residues long. Trimming stripped 3 bases from V and 2 bases from J, with 11 bases between. In germline, CDR1 is PRHDT, CDR2 FYEKMQ (reference sequence). CDR3 sequence reads: CASSLTISPYEQYF. CDR3 coding DNA: TGTGCCAGCAGCTTGACTATCTCTCCCTACGAGCAGTACTTC.

A few counts support this clonotype. The CDR3 reads CASSQTFRTSGRTDTQYF. DNA for the CDR3: TGTGCCAGCAGCCAGACCTTTAGGACTAGCGGGAGAACAGATACGCAGTATTTT. This chain uses TRBV4-2 with TRBJ2-3; 13 bases align to TRBD2. From germline, CDR1 is LGHNA and CDR2 YNFKEQ. V lost 3 bases to trimming and J lost 3 bases; unmatched junction nucleotides: 9. CDR3 length: 18 residues.

This clonotype was seen once. The genes are TRBV12-3 or TRBV12-4 and TRBJ2-2; D is uncertain. The ends were cut back, 5 bases at V and 4 bases at J, with 11 bases in the middle. CDR3 length equals 14 residues. The CDR3 loop is CASSPQHTTGELFF. DNA for the CDR3: TGTGCCAGCAGTCCGCAGCACACCACCGGGGAGCTGTTTTTT.